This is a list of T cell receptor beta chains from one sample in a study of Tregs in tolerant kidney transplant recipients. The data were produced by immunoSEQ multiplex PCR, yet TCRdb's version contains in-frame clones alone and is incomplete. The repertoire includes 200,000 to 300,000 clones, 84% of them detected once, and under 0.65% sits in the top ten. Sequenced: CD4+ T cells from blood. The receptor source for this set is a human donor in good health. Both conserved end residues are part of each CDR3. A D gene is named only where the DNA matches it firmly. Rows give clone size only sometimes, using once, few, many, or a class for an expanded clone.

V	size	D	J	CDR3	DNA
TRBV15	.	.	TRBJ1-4	CATSRVSNEKLFF	TGTGCCACCAGCAGAGTGTCCAATGAAAAACTGTTTTTT
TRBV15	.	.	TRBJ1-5	CATSRTQGSSNQPQHF	TGTGCCACCAGCAGAACTCAGGGTTCAAGCAATCAGCCCCAGCATTTT
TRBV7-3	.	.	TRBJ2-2	CASSLRPGTGELFF	TGTGCCAGCAGCTTAAGGCCTGGCACCGGGGAGCTGTTTTTT
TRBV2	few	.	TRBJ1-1	CASMIHENTEAFF	TGTGCCAGCATGATACACGAGAACACTGAAGCTTTCTTT
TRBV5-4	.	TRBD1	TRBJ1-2	CASSLARDRGYTF	TGTGCCAGCAGCTTGGCCAGGGACAGGGGCTACACCTTC
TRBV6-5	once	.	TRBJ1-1	CASSLGGDNTEAFF	TGTGCCAGCAGCCTGGGGGGCGATAACACTGAAGCTTTCTTT
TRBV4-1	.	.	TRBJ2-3	CASSQDGAGQADTQYF	TGCGCCAGCAGCCAAGATGGGGCAGGGCAAGCAGATACGCAGTATTTT
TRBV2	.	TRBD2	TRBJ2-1	CASRRGTSGGIDNEQFF	TGTGCCAGCAGGAGAGGGACTAGCGGGGGGATCGACAATGAGCAGTTCTTC
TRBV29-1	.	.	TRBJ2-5	CSVELGQRGTQYF	TGCAGCGTTGAGCTCGGACAGCGAGGGACCCAGTACTTC
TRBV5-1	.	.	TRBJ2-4	CASRTGPSGDIQYF	TGCGCCAGCCGAACCGGACCCTCCGGGGACATTCAGTACTTC
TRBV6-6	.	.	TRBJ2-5	CASSSSGLTEETQYF	TGTGCCAGCAGTTCCAGCGGACTAACCGAAGAGACCCAGTACTTC
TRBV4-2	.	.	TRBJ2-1	CASSQEGRDEQFF	TGTGCCAGCAGCCAAGAGGGAAGGGATGAGCAGTTCTTC
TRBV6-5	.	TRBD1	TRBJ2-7	CASRGTGTGLYEQYF	TGTGCCAGCAGGGGAACCGGGACAGGACTTTACGAGCAGTACTTC
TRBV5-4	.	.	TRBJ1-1	CASSRILHEENTEAFF	TGTGCCAGCAGCCGAATCCTACATGAGGAGAACACTGAAGCTTTCTTT
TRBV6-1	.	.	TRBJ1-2	CASSEHDRNYGYTF	TGTGCCAGCAGTGAACATGACCGCAACTATGGCTACACCTTC
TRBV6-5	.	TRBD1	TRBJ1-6	CASRETGTHSPLHF	TGTGCCAGCAGAGAGACAGGGACCCACTCACCCCTCCACTTT
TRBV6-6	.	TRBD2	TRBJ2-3	CASSRVLAGSTDTQYF	TGTGCCAGCAGCCGCGTACTAGCGGGCAGCACAGATACGCAGTATTTT
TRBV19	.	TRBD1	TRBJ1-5	CASTQQGDQPQHF	TGTGCCAGTACACAACAGGGGGATCAGCCCCAGCATTTT
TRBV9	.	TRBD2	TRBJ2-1	CASSATSGSFNEQFF	TGTGCCAGCAGCGCGACTAGCGGGAGTTTTAATGAGCAGTTCTTC
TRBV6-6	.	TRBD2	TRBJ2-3	CASSYGRGGSGDTQYF	TGTGCCAGCAGTTACGGACGGGGGGGCTCGGGAGATACGCAGTATTTT
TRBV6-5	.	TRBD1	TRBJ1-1	CASSRDRVAEAFF	TGTGCCAGCAGCAGAGACAGGGTGGCTGAAGCTTTCTTT
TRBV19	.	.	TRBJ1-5	CATSDGDQPQHF	TGTGCCACCTCAGACGGTGATCAGCCCCAGCATTTT
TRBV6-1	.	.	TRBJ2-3	CASSEGPNTDTQYF	TGTGCCAGCAGTGAGGGACCGAACACAGATACGCAGTATTTT
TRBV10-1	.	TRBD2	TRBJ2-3	CASSSSGGAADTQYF	TGCGCCAGCAGTTCTAGCGGGGGGGCCGCAGATACGCAGTATTTT
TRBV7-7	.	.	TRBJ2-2	CASSPLTGPGELFF	TGTGCTAGCAGCCCACTTACAGGGCCCGGGGAGCTGTTTTTT
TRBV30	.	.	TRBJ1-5	CAWSLENNQPQHF	TGTGCCTGGAGTTTGGAGAATAATCAGCCCCAGCATTTT
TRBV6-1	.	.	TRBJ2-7	CATHRDGLREQYF	TGTGCCACGCACCGGGACGGCCTACGGGAGCAGTACTTC
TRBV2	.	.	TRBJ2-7	CASSTGLAYEQYF	TGTGCCAGCAGCACCGGGCTGGCCTACGAGCAGTACTTC
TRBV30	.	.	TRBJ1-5	CAWSFRGNQPQHF	TGTGCCTGGAGTTTTAGGGGCAATCAGCCCCAGCATTTT
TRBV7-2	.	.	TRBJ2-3	CASSLLAGLSTDTQYF	TGTGCCAGCAGCTTGCTTGCGGGCCTTAGCACAGATACGCAGTATTTT
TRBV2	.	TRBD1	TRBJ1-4	CASSGGQGSNEKLFF	TGTGCCAGCAGTGGCGGACAGGGGAGTAATGAAAAACTGTTTTTT
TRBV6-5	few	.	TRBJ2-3	CASSMDGTDTQYF	TGTGCCAGCAGCATGGACGGCACAGATACGCAGTATTTT
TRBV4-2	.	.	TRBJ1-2	CASSQDGRSNDDGYTF	TGTGCCAGCAGCCAAGATGGGAGGAGTAATGATGATGGCTACACCTTC
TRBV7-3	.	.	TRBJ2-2	CASSLNQGWAGELFF	TGTGCCAGCAGCTTAAACCAGGGCTGGGCCGGGGAGCTGTTTTTT
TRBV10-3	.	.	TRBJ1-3	CAISSGGSGNTIYF	TGTGCCATCAGTAGCGGTGGGTCTGGAAACACCATATATTTT
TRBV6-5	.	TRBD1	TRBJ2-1	CASSPDRGMYNEQFF	TGTGCCAGCAGTCCCGACAGGGGTATGTACAATGAGCAGTTCTTC
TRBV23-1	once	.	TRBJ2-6	CASSQRPQLKAPGANVLTF	TGCGCCAGCAGTCAAAGGCCCCAGCTCAAGGCTCCTGGGGCCAACGTCCTGACTTTC
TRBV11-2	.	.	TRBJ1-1	CASSLAGPLNTEAFF	TGTGCCAGCAGCCTTGCTGGGCCTTTGAACACTGAAGCTTTCTTT
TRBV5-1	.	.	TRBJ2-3	CASSLDLDTQYF	TGCGCCAGCAGCTTGGATTTAGATACGCAGTATTTT
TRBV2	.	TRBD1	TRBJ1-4	CASTGTGGRGNEKLFF	TGTGCCAGCACCGGGACAGGGGGTCGAGGTAATGAAAAACTGTTTTTT
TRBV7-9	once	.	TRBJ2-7	CASSILKGTEEQYF	TGTGCCAGCAGCATTCTAAAGGGGACCGAGGAGCAGTACTTC
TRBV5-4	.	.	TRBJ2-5	CASSLEAEETQYF	TGTGCCAGCAGCTTGGAGGCAGAGGAGACCCAGTACTTC
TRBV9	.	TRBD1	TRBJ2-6	CASSAFGTAHSGANVLTF	TGTGCCAGCAGCGCCTTCGGGACAGCACACTCTGGGGCCAACGTCCTGACTTTC
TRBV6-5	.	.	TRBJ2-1	CASSYAPVPSYNEQFF	TGTGCCAGCAGCTACGCCCCGGTACCCTCCTACAATGAGCAGTTCTTC
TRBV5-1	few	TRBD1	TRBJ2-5	CASSWGQARETQYF	TGCGCCAGCAGCTGGGGACAGGCCCGAGAGACCCAGTACTTC
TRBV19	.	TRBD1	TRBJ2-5	CASKAGGSETQYF	TGTGCCAGTAAGGCAGGGGGAAGTGAGACCCAGTACTTC
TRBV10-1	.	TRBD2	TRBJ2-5	CASTSAGVETQYF	TGCGCCAGCACGTCCGCGGGGGTCGAGACCCAGTACTTC
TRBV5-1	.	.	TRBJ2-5	CASSFWAGRPQETQYF	TGCGCCAGCAGCTTCTGGGCGGGGCGGCCTCAAGAGACCCAGTACTTC